These 24 T cell receptor beta chains originate from one sample sequenced in a study of OX40 agonist ivuxolimab in advanced cancers. This table comes from immunoSEQ multiplex PCR, and its TCRdb copy is limited to in-frame clones, with some not included. The sample contains 80,000 or so clones, 90% of which appear only once. The material was CD4+ or CD8+ T cells sorted from blood, obtained in a trial of the OX40 agonist ivuxolimab. The receptors originated from an adult with an advanced solid tumor such as melanoma, head and neck, liver or kidney cancer.

V is TRBV28 and J is TRBJ1-1, with no clear D. The CDR3 totals 10 residues. The V end lost 6 bases, the J end lost 10 bases, and 9 bases lay between the germline ends. Germline loops: CDR1 MDHEN, CDR2 SYDVKM. This CDR3 is CASSRLLAFF. The CDR3 coding sequence is TGTGCCAGCAGCCGGCTCCTAGCTTTCTTT.

The CDR3 bases are TGCAGGATAAGCGGCGATACGCAGTATTTT. Translation: CRISGDTQYF. V is TRBV20-1 and J is TRBJ2-3; tentative D call: TRBD2 (5 bases). This CDR3 spans 10 amino acids. The V gene's germline CDR1 is DFQATT and CDR2 SNEGSKA (reference sequence).

The CDR3 region has the DNA TGTGCCCGCCCGAACCTTAGTCCGGATCGGGGAACGCAGTATTTT. The encoded protein is CARPNLSPDRGTQYF. The chain has TRBV28 and TRBJ2-3; maybe TRBD2 (5 bases). This CDR3 spans 15 amino acids. Germline V lookup: CDR1 MDHEN, CDR2 SYDVKM. Trimming shortened V by 11 bases and J by 9 bases, and 27 bases separated the two germline ends.

The V gene is TRBV5-5, the J gene TRBJ2-2, with 7 bases lining up with TRBD2. The ends lost 4 bases at V and 6 bases at J; junction bases unmatched: 3. The germline V gene has CDR1 SGHKS and CDR2 YYEKEE (reference sequence). The CDR3 runs 13 residues. CDR3 loop: CASSVAGAGELFF. The CDR3 DNA follows: TGTGCCAGCAGCGTCGCGGGAGCCGGGGAGCTGTTTTTT.

The chain is built from TRBV19 and TRBJ2-3; D call uncertain. The CDR3 loop spans 14 amino acids. Germline V lookup: CDR1 LNHDA, CDR2 SQIVND (reference sequence). V was shortened by 5 bases and J by 1 base, with 10 bases between the two germline ends. The DNA for the CDR3 is TGTGCCAGTAGTTTTAACTTGGGCACAGATACGCAGTATTTT. Protein sequence: CASSFNLGTDTQYF.

This chain joins TRBV29-1 and TRBJ1-1; tentatively, D is TRBD1 (6 bases). Trimming removed 7 bases from V and 4 bases from J, with 10 bases in between. The CDR3 sequence is 11 residues long. Germline V gene lookup returns CDR1 SQVTM and CDR2 ANQGSEA. CDR3 nucleotide sequence: TGCAGCGCTGAGGACAGCACTGAAGCTTTCTTT. This translates into CSAEDSTEAFF.

V usage is TRBV4-1 and J usage is TRBJ1-6; TRBD1 might be the D (5 bases). CDR3 length: 16 residues. Germline CDR1 reads MGHRA; CDR2 reads YSYEKL. V was shortened by 0 bases and J by 6 bases, with 12 bases between the two germline ends. This chain's CDR3 is CASSQESGTFNSPLHF. In nucleotides, the CDR3 is TGCGCCAGCAGCCAAGAATCCGGGACCTTTAATTCACCCCTCCACTTT.

The V and J genes are TRBV19 and TRBJ2-1; 14 bases align to TRBD2. In germline, CDR1 is LNHDA, CDR2 SQIVND (reference sequence). The CDR3 is made up of 21 amino acids. V shed 3 bases, J shed 2 bases, and the junction held 15 bases outside the gene matches. The CDR3 here is CASSINLGTSGSGGPYNEQFF. The CDR3 coding sequence is TGTGCCAGTAGTATCAACCTCGGGACTAGCGGGAGTGGGGGCCCCTACAATGAGCAGTTCTTC.

This sequence joins TRBV5-6 and TRBJ1-5, with TRBD1 as a possible D gene (5 bases). This CDR3 region has 16 residues. The V end was cut by 4 bases, the J end by 3 bases, with 17 bases between. Germline lookup yields CDR1 SGHDT and CDR2 YYEEEE. The CDR3 reads CASSEMGEGYNQPQHF. CDR3 in DNA: TGTGCCAGCAGCGAGATGGGGGAAGGTTACAATCAGCCCCAGCATTTT.

The chain uses TRBV7-2 and TRBJ1-1, with D perhaps matching TRBD1 (5 bases). This CDR3 is 16 amino acids long. Germline V lookup: CDR1 SGHTA, CDR2 FQGNSA. V shed 3 bases and J shed 6 bases, with 20 bases lying between them. The CDR3 loop reads CASSFRPPGRGAEAFF. The CDR3 DNA sequence: TGTGCCAGCAGCTTCCGACCTCCGGGACGAGGAGCTGAAGCTTTCTTT.

The genes are TRBV28 and TRBJ1-1; D call uncertain. There are 11 residues in the CDR3. Looked up from germline, CDR1 is MDHEN and CDR2 is SYDVKM. V lost 6 bases, J lost 4 bases, and 6 bases lay in between. As DNA, the CDR3 is TGTGCCAGCAGGGGGTTCACTGAAGCTTTCTTT. Its translation: CASRGFTEAFF.

This chain joins TRBV18 and TRBJ1-4, with unresolved D. V was shortened by 2 bases and J by 2 bases, with 6 bases between the two germline ends. Germline V lookup: CDR1 KGHSH, CDR2 LQKENI. The CDR3 totals 14 residues. CDR3 bases: TGTGCCAGCTCACCAGGTACCACTAATGAAAAACTGTTTTTT. Its protein product is CASSPGTTNEKLFF.

CDR3 in amino acids: CASKGSVEVEKLFF. The CDR3 bases are TGTGCCAGCAAAGGGTCCGTCGAAGTGGAAAAACTGTTTTTT. The chain is built from TRBV6-1 and TRBJ1-4; D unclear. The CDR3 runs 14 residues. V lost 7 bases and J 8 bases, leaving 17 bases between the germline ends. Germline CDR1 reads MNHNS; CDR2 reads SASEGT.

The gene calls are TRBV7-9 and TRBJ1-2; D gene uncertain. The CDR3 extends over 13 amino acids. CDR1 and CDR2 (germline): SEHNR, FQNEAQ (reference sequence). V shed 5 bases and J shed 5 bases, with 12 bases lying between them. In nucleotides, the CDR3 is TGTGCCAGCAGCCAGGAAGAGGGATATGGCTACACCTTC. Amino acid sequence: CASSQEEGYGYTF.

This sequence joins TRBV28 and TRBJ2-1, with 8 bases fitting TRBD2. V lost 11 bases and J lost 5; bases outside the gene matches: 2. The CDR3 totals 11 residues. CDR1 and CDR2 (germline): MDHEN, SYDVKM. The CDR3 sequence is CARGGDNEQFF. The CDR3 DNA follows: TGTGCCCGGGGGGGGGACAATGAGCAGTTCTTC. Filled out from reference TRBV28 and TRBJ2-1, the complete variable domain reads DVKVTQSSRYLVKRTGEKVFLECVQDMDHENMFWYRQDPGLGLRLIYFSYDVKMKEKGDIPEGYSVSREKKERFSLILESASTNQTSMYLCARGGDNEQFFGPGTRLTVL.

J is TRBJ1-2 and V is TRBV6-1; the match to TRBD1 covers 7 bases. In germline, CDR1 is MNHNS, CDR2 SASEGT. CDR3 size: 13 residues. J gave up 4 bases and V 6 bases, and 5 bases lay outside the gene matches. The CDR3 loop reads CASSKGAVYGYTF. The DNA of the CDR3 is TGTGCCAGCAGCAAGGGGGCAGTCTATGGCTACACCTTC.

In its sample, this clone was seen a few times. The rearrangement links TRBV28 to TRBJ2-3; 7 bases are shared with TRBD1. CDR3 size: 14 residues. The trim removed 5 bases at V and 6 bases at J, leaving 8 bases unmatched. The germline V gene has CDR1 MDHEN and CDR2 SYDVKM. In nucleotides, the CDR3 is TGTGCCAGCAGTCGAACAGGGGTATTTGATACGCAGTATTTT. Protein sequence: CASSRTGVFDTQYF.

The chain has TRBV18 and TRBJ2-7, with no clear D. Germline V gene lookup returns CDR1 KGHSH and CDR2 LQKENI. The CDR3 has 12 amino acids. Trimming shortened V by 3 bases and J by 3 bases, and 6 bases separated the two germline ends. CDR3 coding DNA: TGTGCCAGCTCACCTGGTCACTACGAGCAGTACTTC. As protein: CASSPGHYEQYF.

J is TRBJ2-1 and V is TRBV6-6; 7 bases match TRBD2. Germline CDR1 MNHNY, CDR2 SVGAGI (reference sequence). This CDR3 region has 16 residues. Germline trimming cut 0 bases from V and 3 bases from J; bases unmatched to any gene: 5. This CDR3 reads CASSYSRGVGYNEQFF. Here the CDR3 DNA reads TGTGCCAGCAGTTACTCCCGGGGGGTAGGCTACAATGAGCAGTTCTTC.

The chain joins TRBV10-1 to TRBJ1-1; 7 bases fit TRBD1. The CDR3 is made up of 14 amino acids. Trimming at V came to 6 bases and at J to 3 bases, leaving 7 bases not matched to a gene. CDR1 is WNHNN, CDR2 SYGVQD, per germline (reference sequence). This CDR3 is CASRATGEYTEAFF. The DNA for the CDR3 is TGCGCCAGCAGGGCTACAGGGGAGTACACTGAAGCTTTCTTT.

For this clone: The CDR3 ends on some other residue instead of the conserved phenylalanine or tryptophan, so this is likely a read error. The chain links TRBV27 to TRBJ1-4, with D possibly TRBD1 on 5 matching bases. This CDR3 is 16 amino acids long. Per the germline V gene, CDR1 is MNHEY and CDR2 is SMNVEV (reference sequence). Deletions cut 5 bases from V and 10 bases from J, with 23 bases between. The CDR3 nucleotides are TGTGCCAGCAGTCTTCTCAGTTACCGGGCCGGGGCAAAACTGTTTTCT. Translated, it gives CASSLLSYRAGAKLFS.

The chain recombines TRBV4-2 with TRBJ2-7, with 9 bases matching TRBD1. Per the germline V gene, CDR1 is LGHNA and CDR2 is YNFKEQ. The ends lost 1 base at V and 5 bases at J; junction bases unmatched: 9. The length of the CDR3 is 16 residues. CDR3 bases: TGTGCCAGCAGCCAAGGCCCGGGACAGGGTCGGGACGAGCAGTACTTC. Protein sequence: CASSQGPGQGRDEQYF.

Notes on this clone: An end of the junction differs from the germline gene, which may be a read error. This chain links TRBV28 with TRBJ1-3, with 10 bases that match TRBD1. The germline CDR1 and CDR2 sequences are MDHEN and SYDVKM. This CDR3 region has 12 residues. This CDR3 is CASSLRGGTGAF. CDR3 bases: TGTGCCAGCAGTTTAAGGGGTGGGACAGGGGCATTT.

The chain recombines TRBV29-1 with TRBJ2-7, with a weak D call TRBD2 (5 bases). This CDR3 is built from 11 residues. Trimming took off 3 bases at V and 8 bases at J, with 11 bases between the two ends. The germline V gene encodes CDR1 SQVTM and CDR2 ANQGSEA. CDR3 region: CSVDSGYQQYF. In DNA, the CDR3 is TGCAGCGTTGATTCGGGGTATCAGCAGTACTTC.